A single sample is the source of the 13 T cell receptor beta chains below, sequenced in a study of OX40 agonist ivuxolimab in advanced cancers. The protocol was immunoSEQ multiplex PCR, while the TCRdb copy is restricted to in-frame clones and leaves out a portion. The sample gives tens of thousands of clones, around 89% of which show up once; 10% to 13% is in the top ten. The source was CD4+ or CD8+ T cells sorted from blood, collected in a trial of the OX40 agonist ivuxolimab. Receptor source: an adult with an advanced solid tumor such as melanoma, head and neck, liver or kidney cancer.

There are a few counts of this clone. This chain joins TRBV21-1 and TRBJ2-7; no check of the table's D call, TRBD2, against the DNA was made. TRBV21-1 corresponds to a pseudogene. This CDR3 has 16 amino acids. CDR3 amino acids: CASSKDEDSSSYEQYF. The DNA of the CDR3 is TGTGCCAGCAGCAAAGATGAGGACTCCAGCTCCTACGAGCAGTACTTC.

This chain joins TRBV7-2 and TRBJ1-1; D not resolved. Per the germline V gene, CDR1 is SGHTA and CDR2 is FQGNSA. The V gene lost 5 bases and the J gene lost 6 bases, with 16 bases spanning the gap. This CDR3 contains 14 residues. CDR3 sequence reads: CASSISIGWSEAFF. The CDR3 DNA reads as TGTGCCAGCAGCATTAGCATCGGGTGGTCTGAAGCTTTCTTT.

The chain has TRBV6-5 and TRBJ1-5; possibly TRBD1 for D (5 bases). CDR3 length: 13 residues. V was clipped by 6 bases and J by 2 bases, with 8 bases between them. In germline, CDR1 is MNHEY, CDR2 SVGAGI. As DNA, the CDR3 is TGTGCCAGCAGAGAGACAGGCAATCAGCCCCAGCATTTT. Translation: CASRETGNQPQHF.

The CDR3 region has the DNA TGTGCCAGCAGTAGGAAGGGCACAGATACGCAGTATTTT. Amino acids: CASSRKGTDTQYF. This chain uses TRBV5-6 with TRBJ2-3; D unclear. Deletions cut 5 bases from V and 1 base from J, with 8 bases between. The germline V gene encodes CDR1 SGHDT and CDR2 YYEEEE. This CDR3 comprises 13 residues. Full variable domain (remainder filled in from reference TRBV5-6 and TRBJ2-3): DAGVTQSPTHLIKTRGQQVTLRCSPKSGHDTVSWYQQALGQGPQFIFQYYEEEERQRGNFPDRFSGHQFPNYSSELNVNALLLGDSALYLCASSRKGTDTQYFGPGTRLTVL.

The rearrangement uses TRBV5-1 and TRBJ2-7; D is undetermined. The germline CDR1 and CDR2 sequences are SGHRS and YFSETQ. Trimming cost V 3 bases and J 2 bases, with 9 bases left between them. The CDR3 is made up of 13 amino acids. For the CDR3, the DNA is TGCGCCAGCAGCTCGACGGTGACCTACGAGCAGTACTTC. Amino acids: CASSSTVTYEQYF.

In DNA form, the CDR3 reads TGTGCCAGCAGGTTCAGGGCGGGAGAGGTAGGCGAGACCCAGTACTTC. Translation gives CASRFRAGEVGETQYF. The chain has TRBV7-2 and TRBJ2-5; 7 bases agree with TRBD2. CDR3 size: 16 residues. Unmatched junction bases numbered 15, after V lost 6 bases and J lost 5 bases. Looked up from germline, CDR1 is SGHTA and CDR2 is FQGNSA. The full variable domain, in which reference TRBV7-2 and TRBJ2-5 provide the parts outside the CDR3, is GAGVSQSPSNKVTEKGKDVELRCDPISGHTALYWYRQSLGQGLEFLIYFQGNSAPDKSGLPSDRFSAERTGGSVSTLTIQRTQQEDSAVYLCASRFRAGEVGETQYFGPGTRLLVL.

This chain joins TRBV27 and TRBJ2-7; the match to TRBD1 covers 7 bases. The CDR3 is made up of 15 amino acids. J gave up 2 bases and V 5 bases, and 9 bases lay outside the gene matches. Germline V gives CDR1 MNHEY, CDR2 SMNVEV (reference sequence). This chain's CDR3 is CASSPYRDSPYEQYF. CDR3 bases: TGTGCCAGCAGTCCCTACCGGGACAGCCCCTACGAGCAGTACTTC.

The rearrangement links TRBV7-2 to TRBJ2-7; D uncertain. Per germline, CDR1 SGHTA and CDR2 FQGNSA. V gave up 0 bases and J gave up 4 bases, with 4 bases separating them. The CDR3 is 12 amino acids. This CDR3 reads CASSLADYEQYF. DNA of the CDR3: TGTGCCAGCAGCTTAGCAGATTACGAGCAGTACTTC.

The V call is TRBV2, the J call TRBJ1-4; D not resolved. V was trimmed by 5 bases and J by 8 bases, leaving 15 bases between them. The CDR3 has 14 residues. Germline CDR1 SNHLY, CDR2 FYNNEI. The CDR3 protein is CASSRGRKGEKLFF. The CDR3 region has the DNA TGTGCCAGCAGTCGAGGGAGGAAAGGCGAAAAACTGTTTTTT.

The gene calls are TRBV5-3 and TRBJ1-6, with no clear D. TRBV5-3 is an ORF, with its function uncertain. The CDR3 length is 12 residues. The germline V and J ends were trimmed by 4 bases and 10 bases, with 9 bases remaining between them. The CDR3 nucleotides are TGTGCCAGAAGCCATGAGCGGTCACCCCTCCACTTT. Translated: CARSHERSPLHF.

The V and J genes are TRBV5-1 and TRBJ2-2, with 10 nucleotides matching TRBD2. This CDR3 is 15 amino acids long. The germline CDR1 and CDR2 sequences are SGHRS and YFSETQ. Trimming cost V 4 bases and J 5 bases; bases outside gene matches: 5. In DNA, the CDR3 is TGCGCCAGCAGCCCTAGCGGGAGTTGGACCGGGGAGCTGTTTTTT. It encodes CASSPSGSWTGELFF.

The V gene is TRBV7-9, the J gene TRBJ2-4; 12 bases match TRBD2. The CDR3 covers 19 residues. V lost 5 bases to trimming and J lost 0 bases; unmatched junction nucleotides: 11. Germline assignment: CDR1 SEHNR and CDR2 FQNEAQ (reference sequence). The chain's CDR3 is CASSPLTSGRDLAKNIQYF. DNA for the CDR3: TGTGCCAGCAGCCCCCTGACTAGCGGGAGAGACTTAGCCAAAAACATTCAGTACTTC. The full variable domain, completed using reference TRBV7-9 and TRBJ2-4, is DTGVSQNPRHKITKRGQNVTFRCDPISEHNRLYWYRQTLGQGPEFLTYFQNEAQLEKSRLLSDRFSAERPKGSFSTLEIQRTEQGDSAMYLCASSPLTSGRDLAKNIQYFGAGTRLSVL.

J is TRBJ2-7 and V is TRBV7-3, with TRBD2 identical over 8 bases. The length of the CDR3 is 15 residues. Trimming took 2 bases from V and 2 from J; bases not matched to a gene: 5. CDR1 and CDR2 from the germline V gene are SGHTA and FQGTGA. The CDR3 nucleotides read TGTGCCAGCAGCTTATTTGGTAGCGGGACCTACGAGCAGTACTTC. Translating it yields CASSLFGSGTYEQYF.